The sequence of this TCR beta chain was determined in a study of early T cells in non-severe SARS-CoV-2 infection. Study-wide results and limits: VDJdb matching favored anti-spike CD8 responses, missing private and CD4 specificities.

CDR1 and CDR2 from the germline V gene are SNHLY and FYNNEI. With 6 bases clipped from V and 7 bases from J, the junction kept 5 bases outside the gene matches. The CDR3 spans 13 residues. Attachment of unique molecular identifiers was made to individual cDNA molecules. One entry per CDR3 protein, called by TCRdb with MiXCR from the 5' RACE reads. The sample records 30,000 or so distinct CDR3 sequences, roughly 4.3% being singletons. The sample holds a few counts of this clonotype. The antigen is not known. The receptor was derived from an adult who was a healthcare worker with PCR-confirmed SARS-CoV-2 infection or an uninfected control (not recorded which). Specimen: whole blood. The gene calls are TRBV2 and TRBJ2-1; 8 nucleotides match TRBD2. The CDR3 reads CASSLSGANEQFF. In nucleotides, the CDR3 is TGTGCCAGCAGCCTTAGCGGGGCTAATGAGCAGTTCTTC.